This T cell receptor beta chain was found in a study of response to subunit inactivated influenza vaccine. Notes on the study in general: With each seasonal influenza vaccination, the authors suggested, few new T cells are recruited.

Trimming removed 1 base at V and 9 bases at J, with 10 bases between. CDR3 length: 13 residues. The germline gives CDR1 SGHVS, CDR2 FQNEAQ. Via MiXCR, TCRdb re-called the RT-PCR reads, giving one row per CDR3 protein. The top ten hold approximately 12% of the sample, which has 500,000 or so distinct CDR3 sequences, about 10% seen once. This clonotype was seen ten or more times. Antigen unknown. The chain combines TRBV7-8 with TRBJ2-1, with D hard to call. This clonotype originated in a man aged 45 to 65 who received an inactivated influenza vaccine. The material was PBMCs from blood, obtained roughly 48 days after vaccination. Here the CDR3 DNA reads TGTGCCAGCAGCTTAGGTCGGGTCACTGAGCAGTTCTTC. It yields the protein CASSLGRVTEQFF.